This TCR beta chain was sequenced in a study of tumor-infiltrating lymphocytes in glioblastoma multiforme. With regard to this clonotype: Antigen specificity is unknown.

Three nested ARM-PCR rounds with V-beta and C-beta primers built TCRB libraries. Input was about 450 ng total RNA, reverse-transcribed with a C-beta primer. One entry per CDR3 protein results from TCRdb running MiXCR on the multiplex PCR reads. The sample records around 33,000 distinct CDR3 sequences, around 60% being singletons. Broader study findings: Clone frequencies may be distorted by unequal TCR transcripts per cell. Just one glioblastoma patient contributed to the TCR-mutation comparison. The T cells in this sample were not sorted into functional subsets.

What was sequenced was brain tumor tissue. This clonotype originated in a male donor with glioblastoma.

CDR3 amino acids: CSALPGHGNQPQHF. Here the CDR3 DNA reads TGCAGTGCCCTCCCAGGCCACGGAAACCAGCCCCAGCATTTT. This chain joins TRBV20-1 and TRBJ1-5; D is unresolved. The CDR3 extends over 14 amino acids. V lost 6 bases and J lost 7, with 19 bases in between. The germline CDR1 and CDR2 sequences are DFQATT and SNEGSKA (reference sequence).